This TCR beta chain is drawn from a study of T cell changes during pregnancy in multiple sclerosis. Here immunoSEQ multiplex PCR was the method, and the copy in TCRdb shows in-frame clones only, minus some. The data hold 55,000 to 70,000 clones, with about 91% observed a single time. V was trimmed by 1 base and J by 2 bases, leaving 9 bases between them. This CDR3 region has 14 residues. The germline CDR1 and CDR2 sequences are SGHDT and YYEEEE. V gene TRBV5-6 combines with J gene TRBJ1-1; D is perhaps TRBD1 (6 bases). Sample: peripheral blood, taken in the second trimester of pregnancy. This clonotype was sampled from a female donor in good health, enrolled as a control in a pregnancy study. The CDR3 here is CASSLKQGNTEAFF. CDR3 coding DNA: TGTGCCAGCAGCTTGAAACAGGGAAACACTGAAGCTTTCTTT. Full variable domain (rest looked up from reference TRBV5-6 and TRBJ1-1): DAGVTQSPTHLIKTRGQQVTLRCSPKSGHDTVSWYQQALGQGPQFIFQYYEEEERQRGNFPDRFSGHQFPNYSSELNVNALLLGDSALYLCASSLKQGNTEAFFGQGTRLTVV.